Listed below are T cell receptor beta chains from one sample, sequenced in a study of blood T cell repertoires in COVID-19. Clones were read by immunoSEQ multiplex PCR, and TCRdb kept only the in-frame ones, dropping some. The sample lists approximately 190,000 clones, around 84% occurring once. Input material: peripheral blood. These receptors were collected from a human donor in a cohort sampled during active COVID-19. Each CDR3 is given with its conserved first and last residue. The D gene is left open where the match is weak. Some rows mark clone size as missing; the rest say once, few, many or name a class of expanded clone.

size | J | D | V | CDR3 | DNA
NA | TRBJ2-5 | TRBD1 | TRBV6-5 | CASRDRGVRETQYF | TGTGCCAGCCGGGACAGGGGCGTAAGGGAGACCCAGTACTTC
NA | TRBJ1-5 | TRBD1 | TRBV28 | CASSSPGQGWVNQPQHF | TGTGCCAGCAGTTCGCCGGGACAGGGATGGGTCAATCAGCCCCAGCATTTT
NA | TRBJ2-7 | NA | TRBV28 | CASSLTQGLRYEQYF | TGTGCCAGCAGTTTAACGCAGGGTCTTAGGTACGAGCAGTACTTC
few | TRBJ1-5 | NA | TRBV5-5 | CASSQYSNQPQHF | TGTGCCAGCAGCCAGTATAGCAATCAGCCCCAGCATTTT
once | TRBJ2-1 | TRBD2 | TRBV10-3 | CAISESTSGDYEQFF | TGTGCCATCAGTGAGTCGACTAGCGGGGATTACGAGCAGTTCTTC
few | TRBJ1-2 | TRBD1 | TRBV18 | CASSPGFRDRVRGYTF | TGTGCCAGCTCACCAGGATTCCGGGACAGGGTACGTGGCTACACCTTC
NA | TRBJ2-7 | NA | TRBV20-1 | CSALPSYEQYF | TGCAGTGCTTTGCCTAGCTACGAGCAGTACTTC
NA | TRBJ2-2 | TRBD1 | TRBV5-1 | CASSQTDRGRGTGELFF | TGCGCCAGCAGCCAAACAGACAGGGGTCGCGGCACCGGGGAGCTGTTTTTT
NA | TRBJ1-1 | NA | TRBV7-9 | CASSLVAGDAFF | TGTGCCAGCAGCTTAGTGGCAGGGGATGCTTTCTTT
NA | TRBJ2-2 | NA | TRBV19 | CASTAQRTRTGELFF | TGTGCCAGTACCGCTCAAAGGACTCGCACCGGGGAGCTGTTTTTT
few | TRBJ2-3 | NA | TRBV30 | CAWSVRLRSGAQYF | TGTGCCTGGAGTGTACGACTTCGGAGCGGTGCGCAGTATTTT
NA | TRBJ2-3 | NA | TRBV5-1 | CASSLAGFSTDTQYF | TGCGCCAGCAGCTTGGCAGGGTTTAGCACAGATACGCAGTATTTT
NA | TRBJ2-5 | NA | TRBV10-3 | CAISVVDTQETQYF | TGTGCCATCAGTGTCGTCGACACCCAAGAGACCCAGTACTTC
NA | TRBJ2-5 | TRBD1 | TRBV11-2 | CASSWTGEETQYF | TGTGCCAGCAGCTGGACAGGGGAAGAGACCCAGTACTTC
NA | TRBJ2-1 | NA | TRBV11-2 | CASSEDSTEQFF | TGTGCCAGCAGCGAAGACAGCACTGAGCAGTTCTTC
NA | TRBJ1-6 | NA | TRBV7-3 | CASSLLGGGNSPLHF | TGCGCCAGCAGCTTACTGGGGGGGGGTAATTCACCCCTCCACTTT
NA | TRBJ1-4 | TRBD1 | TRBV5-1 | CASSSTGTGYEKLFF | TGCGCCAGCAGCTCCACCGGGACAGGGTATGAAAAACTGTTTTTT
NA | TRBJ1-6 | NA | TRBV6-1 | CASSVSFFSYNSPLHF | TGTGCCAGCAGTGTTAGTTTCTTCTCCTATAATTCACCCCTCCACTTT
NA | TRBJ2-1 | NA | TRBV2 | CASLSETNEQFF | TGTGCCAGCTTGAGCGAAACGAATGAGCAGTTCTTC
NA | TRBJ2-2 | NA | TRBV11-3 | CASSLGSGFDTGELFF | TGTGCCAGCAGCTTAGGGTCAGGGTTCGACACCGGGGAGCTGTTTTTT
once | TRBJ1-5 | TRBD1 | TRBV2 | CASRATGGQPQHF | TGTGCCAGCAGGGCGACAGGGGGTCAGCCCCAGCATTTT
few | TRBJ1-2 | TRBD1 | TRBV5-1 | CASSAQGAYGYTF | TGCGCCAGCAGCGCACAGGGGGCCTATGGCTACACCTTC
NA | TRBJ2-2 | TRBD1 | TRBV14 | CASQGAGELFF | TGTGCCAGCCAGGGGGCCGGGGAGCTGTTTTTT
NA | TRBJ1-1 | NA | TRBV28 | CASTPLGERQGSTEAFF | TGTGCCAGCACGCCCTTGGGAGAAAGACAAGGATCTACTGAAGCTTTCTTT
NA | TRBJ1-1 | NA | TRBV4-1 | CASSQDRQNTEAFF | TGCGCCAGCAGCCAAGACAGACAGAACACTGAAGCTTTCTTT
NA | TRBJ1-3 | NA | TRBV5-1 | CASSSGTTGNTIYF | TGCGCCAGCAGCTCGGGGACAACTGGAAACACCATATATTTT
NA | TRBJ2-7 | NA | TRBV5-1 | CASSPGAGPSYEQYF | TGCGCCAGCAGCCCAGGGGCGGGTCCCTCCTACGAGCAGTACTTC
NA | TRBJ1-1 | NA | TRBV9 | CASSVQGSNTEAFF | TGTGCCAGCAGCGTTCAGGGCTCGAACACTGAAGCTTTCTTT
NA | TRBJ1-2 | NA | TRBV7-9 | CASSQTQGSGGYTF | TGTGCCAGCAGCCAGACACAGGGTTCGGGAGGCTACACCTTC
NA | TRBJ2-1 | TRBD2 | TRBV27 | CAGIAGGAYNEQFF | TGTGCCGGCATAGCGGGAGGGGCTTACAATGAGCAGTTCTTC
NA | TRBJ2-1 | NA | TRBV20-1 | CSARGPWEQFF | TGCAGTGCTAGGGGCCCATGGGAGCAGTTCTTC
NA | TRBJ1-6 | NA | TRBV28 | CATEDRGNSPLHF | TGTGCCACCGAAGACCGCGGAAATTCACCCCTCCACTTT